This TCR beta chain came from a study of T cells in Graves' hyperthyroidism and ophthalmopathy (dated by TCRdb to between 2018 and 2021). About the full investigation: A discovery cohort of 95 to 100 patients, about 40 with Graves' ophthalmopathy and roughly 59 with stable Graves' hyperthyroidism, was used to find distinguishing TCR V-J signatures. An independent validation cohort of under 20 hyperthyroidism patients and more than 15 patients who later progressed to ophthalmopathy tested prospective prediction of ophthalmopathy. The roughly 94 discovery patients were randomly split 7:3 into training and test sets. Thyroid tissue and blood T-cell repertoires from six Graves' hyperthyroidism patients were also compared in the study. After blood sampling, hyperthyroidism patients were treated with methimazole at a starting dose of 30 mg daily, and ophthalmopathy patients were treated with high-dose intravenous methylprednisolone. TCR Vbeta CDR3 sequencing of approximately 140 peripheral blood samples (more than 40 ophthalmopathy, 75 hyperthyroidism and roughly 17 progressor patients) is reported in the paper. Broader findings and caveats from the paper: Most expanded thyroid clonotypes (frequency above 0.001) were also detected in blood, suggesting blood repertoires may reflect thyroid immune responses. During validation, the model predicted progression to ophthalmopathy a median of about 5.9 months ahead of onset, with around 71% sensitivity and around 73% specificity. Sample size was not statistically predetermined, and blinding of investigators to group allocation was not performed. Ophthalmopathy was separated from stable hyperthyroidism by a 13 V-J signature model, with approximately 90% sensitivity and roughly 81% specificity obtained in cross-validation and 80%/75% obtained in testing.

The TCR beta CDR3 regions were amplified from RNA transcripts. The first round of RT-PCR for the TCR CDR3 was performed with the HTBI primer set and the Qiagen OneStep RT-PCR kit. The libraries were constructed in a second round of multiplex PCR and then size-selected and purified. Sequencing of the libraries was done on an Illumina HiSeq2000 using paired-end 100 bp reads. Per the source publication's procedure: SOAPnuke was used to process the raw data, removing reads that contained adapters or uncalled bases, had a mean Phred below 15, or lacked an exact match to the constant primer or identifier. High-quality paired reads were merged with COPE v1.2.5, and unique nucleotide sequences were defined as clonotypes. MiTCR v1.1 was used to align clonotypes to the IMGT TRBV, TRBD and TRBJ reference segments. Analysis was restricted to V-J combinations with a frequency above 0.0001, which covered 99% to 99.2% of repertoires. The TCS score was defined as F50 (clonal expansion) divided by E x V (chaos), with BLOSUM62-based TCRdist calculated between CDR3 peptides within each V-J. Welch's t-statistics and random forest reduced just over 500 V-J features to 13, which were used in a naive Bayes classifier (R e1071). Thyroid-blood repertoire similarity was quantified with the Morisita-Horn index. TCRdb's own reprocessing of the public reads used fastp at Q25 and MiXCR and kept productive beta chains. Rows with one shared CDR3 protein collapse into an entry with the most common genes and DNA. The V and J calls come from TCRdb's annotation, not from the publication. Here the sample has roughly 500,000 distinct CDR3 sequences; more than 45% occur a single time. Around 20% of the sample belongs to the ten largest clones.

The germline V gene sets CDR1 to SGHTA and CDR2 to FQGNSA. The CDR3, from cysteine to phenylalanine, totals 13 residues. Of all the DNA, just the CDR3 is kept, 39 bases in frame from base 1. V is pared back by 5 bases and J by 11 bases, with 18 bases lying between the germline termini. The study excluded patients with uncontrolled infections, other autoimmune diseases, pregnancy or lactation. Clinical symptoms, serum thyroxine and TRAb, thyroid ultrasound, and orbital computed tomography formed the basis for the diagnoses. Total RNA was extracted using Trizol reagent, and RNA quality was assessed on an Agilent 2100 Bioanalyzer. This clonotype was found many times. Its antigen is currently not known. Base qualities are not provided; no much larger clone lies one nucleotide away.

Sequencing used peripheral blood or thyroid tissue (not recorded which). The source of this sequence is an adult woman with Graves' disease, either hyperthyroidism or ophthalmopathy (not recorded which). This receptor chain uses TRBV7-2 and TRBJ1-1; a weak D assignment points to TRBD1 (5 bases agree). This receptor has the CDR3 CASSPGTFQDAFF. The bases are TGTGCCAGCAGCCCCGGGACTTTTCAGGATGCTTTCTTT.